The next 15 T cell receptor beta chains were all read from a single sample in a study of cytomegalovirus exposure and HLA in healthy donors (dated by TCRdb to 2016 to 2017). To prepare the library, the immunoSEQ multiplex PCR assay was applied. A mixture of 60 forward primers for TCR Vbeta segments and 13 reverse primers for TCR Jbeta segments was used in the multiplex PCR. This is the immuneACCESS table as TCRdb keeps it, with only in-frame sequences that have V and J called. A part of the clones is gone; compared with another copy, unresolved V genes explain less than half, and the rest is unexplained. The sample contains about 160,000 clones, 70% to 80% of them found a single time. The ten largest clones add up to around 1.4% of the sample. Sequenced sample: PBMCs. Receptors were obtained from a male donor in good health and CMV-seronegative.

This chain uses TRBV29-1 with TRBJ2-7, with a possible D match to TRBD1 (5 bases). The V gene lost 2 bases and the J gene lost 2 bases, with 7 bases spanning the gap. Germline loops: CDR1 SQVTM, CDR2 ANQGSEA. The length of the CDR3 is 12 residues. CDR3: CSVETGAYEQYF. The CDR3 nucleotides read TGCAGCGTTGAAACAGGAGCCTACGAGCAGTACTTC.

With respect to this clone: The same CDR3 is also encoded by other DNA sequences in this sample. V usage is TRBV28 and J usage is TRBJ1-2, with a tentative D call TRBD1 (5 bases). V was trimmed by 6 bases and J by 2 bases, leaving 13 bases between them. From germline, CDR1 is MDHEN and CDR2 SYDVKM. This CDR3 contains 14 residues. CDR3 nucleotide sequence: TGTGCCAGCAGCTTAACGGGGGGGAACTATGGCTACACCTTC. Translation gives CASSLTGGNYGYTF.

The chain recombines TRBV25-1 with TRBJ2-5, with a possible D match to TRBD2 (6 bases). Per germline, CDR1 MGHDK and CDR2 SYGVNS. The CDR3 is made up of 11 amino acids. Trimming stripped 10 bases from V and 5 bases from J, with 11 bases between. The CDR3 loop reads CATSRGETQYF. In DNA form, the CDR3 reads TGTGCCACCTCCCGGGGGGAGACCCAGTACTTC.

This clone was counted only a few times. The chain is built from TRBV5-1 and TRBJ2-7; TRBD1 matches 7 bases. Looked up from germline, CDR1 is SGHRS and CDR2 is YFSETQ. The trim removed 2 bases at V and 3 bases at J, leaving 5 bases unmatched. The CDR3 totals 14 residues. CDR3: CASSLLTGSYEQYF. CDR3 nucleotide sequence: TGCGCCAGCAGCTTATTGACAGGGAGCTACGAGCAGTACTTC.

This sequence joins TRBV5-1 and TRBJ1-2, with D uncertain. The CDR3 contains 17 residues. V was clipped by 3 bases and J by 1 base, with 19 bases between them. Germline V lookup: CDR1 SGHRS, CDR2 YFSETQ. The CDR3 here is CASSCARAYDLNYGYTF. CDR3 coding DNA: TGCGCCAGCAGCTGTGCGAGGGCGTATGACCTTAACTATGGCTACACCTTC.

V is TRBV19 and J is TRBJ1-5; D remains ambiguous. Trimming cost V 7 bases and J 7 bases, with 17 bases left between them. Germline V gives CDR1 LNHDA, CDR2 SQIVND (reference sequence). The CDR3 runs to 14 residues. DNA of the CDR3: TGTGCCAGTACTGCGGGGAGTTCTCGGCAGCCCCAGCATTTT. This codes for CASTAGSSRQPQHF.

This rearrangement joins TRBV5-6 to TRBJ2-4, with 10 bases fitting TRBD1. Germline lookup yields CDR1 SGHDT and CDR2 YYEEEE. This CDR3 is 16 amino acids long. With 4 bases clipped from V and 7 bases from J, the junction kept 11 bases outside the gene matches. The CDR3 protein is CASSLRGQGPGNIQYF. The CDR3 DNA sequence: TGTGCCAGCAGCCTCCGGGGACAGGGGCCGGGGAACATTCAGTACTTC.

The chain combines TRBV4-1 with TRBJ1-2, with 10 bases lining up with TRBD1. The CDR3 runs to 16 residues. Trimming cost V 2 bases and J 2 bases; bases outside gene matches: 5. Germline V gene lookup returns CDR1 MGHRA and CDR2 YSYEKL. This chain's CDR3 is CASSQTPGQGNYGYTF. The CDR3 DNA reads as TGCGCCAGCAGCCAAACCCCGGGACAGGGGAACTATGGCTACACCTTC.

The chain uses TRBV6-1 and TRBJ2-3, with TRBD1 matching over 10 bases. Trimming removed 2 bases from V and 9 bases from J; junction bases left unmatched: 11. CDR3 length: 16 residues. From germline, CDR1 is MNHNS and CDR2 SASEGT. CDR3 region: CASSERAGTGVETQYF. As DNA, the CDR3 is TGTGCCAGCAGTGAAAGAGCCGGGACAGGGGTTGAGACGCAGTATTTT.

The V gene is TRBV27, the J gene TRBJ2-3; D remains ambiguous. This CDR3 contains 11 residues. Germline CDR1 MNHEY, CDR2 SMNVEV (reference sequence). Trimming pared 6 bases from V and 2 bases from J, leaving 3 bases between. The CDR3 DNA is TGTGCCAGCAGCCACACAGATACGCAGTATTTT. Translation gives CASSHTDTQYF.

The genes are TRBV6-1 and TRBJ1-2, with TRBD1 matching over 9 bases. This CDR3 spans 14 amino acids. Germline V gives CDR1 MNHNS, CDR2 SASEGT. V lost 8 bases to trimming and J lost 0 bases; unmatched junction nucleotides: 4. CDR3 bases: TGTGCCAGCCAGACAGGGGGTACTAACTATGGCTACACCTTC. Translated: CASQTGGTNYGYTF.

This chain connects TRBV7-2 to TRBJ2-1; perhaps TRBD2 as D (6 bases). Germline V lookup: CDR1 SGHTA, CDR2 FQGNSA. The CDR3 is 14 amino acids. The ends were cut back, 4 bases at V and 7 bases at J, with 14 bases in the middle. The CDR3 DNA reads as TGTGCCAGCAGCTCTGGCCTCCGGGGGAATGAGCAGTTCTTC. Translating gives CASSSGLRGNEQFF. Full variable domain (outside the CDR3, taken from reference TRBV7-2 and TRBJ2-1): GAGVSQSPSNKVTEKGKDVELRCDPISGHTALYWYRQSLGQGLEFLIYFQGNSAPDKSGLPSDRFSAERTGGSVSTLTIQRTQQEDSAVYLCASSSGLRGNEQFFGPGTRLTVL.

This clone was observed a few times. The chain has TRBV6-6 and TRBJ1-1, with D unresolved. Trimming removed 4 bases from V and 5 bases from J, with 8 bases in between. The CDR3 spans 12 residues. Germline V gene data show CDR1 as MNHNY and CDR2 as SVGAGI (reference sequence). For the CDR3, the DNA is TGTGCCAGCAGTTGGGTGAGGACTGAAGCTTTCTTT. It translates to CASSWVRTEAFF.

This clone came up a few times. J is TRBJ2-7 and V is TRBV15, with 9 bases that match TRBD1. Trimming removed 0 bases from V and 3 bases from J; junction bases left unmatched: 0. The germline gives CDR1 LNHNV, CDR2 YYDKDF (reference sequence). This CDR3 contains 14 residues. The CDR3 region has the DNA TGTGCCACCAGCAGAGAGGGACAGGGCTACGAGCAGTACTTC. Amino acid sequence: CATSREGQGYEQYF.

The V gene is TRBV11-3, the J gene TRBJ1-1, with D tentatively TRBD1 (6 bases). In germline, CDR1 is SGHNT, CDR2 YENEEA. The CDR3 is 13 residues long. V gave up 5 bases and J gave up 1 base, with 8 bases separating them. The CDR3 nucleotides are TGTGCCAGCAGCACACAGGGGAACACTGAAGCTTTCTTT. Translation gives CASSTQGNTEAFF.